The clone carrying this T cell receptor beta chain came up a few times. In TCRdb, the 5' RACE reads were re-called with MiXCR into one record per CDR3 protein. The repertoire has about 66,000 distinct CDR3 sequences, 20% to 25% of them found once; the top ten carry 16%. The data were obtained in a study of early T cells in non-severe SARS-CoV-2 infection. This CDR3 comprises 13 residues. Trimming left V 3 bases short and J 2 bases short, with 7 bases between. Germline V gene sequence: CDR1 MNHEY, CDR2 SVGEGT. Sequences were derived from whole blood, sampled at baseline. This receptor was identified in an adult who was a healthcare worker with PCR-confirmed SARS-CoV-2 infection or an uninfected control (not recorded which). The gene calls are TRBV6-2 or TRBV6-3 and TRBJ1-2, with D unresolved. The CDR3 loop is CASSYAENYGYTF. The CDR3 coding sequence is TGTGCCAGCAGTTATGCCGAGAACTATGGCTACACCTTC.